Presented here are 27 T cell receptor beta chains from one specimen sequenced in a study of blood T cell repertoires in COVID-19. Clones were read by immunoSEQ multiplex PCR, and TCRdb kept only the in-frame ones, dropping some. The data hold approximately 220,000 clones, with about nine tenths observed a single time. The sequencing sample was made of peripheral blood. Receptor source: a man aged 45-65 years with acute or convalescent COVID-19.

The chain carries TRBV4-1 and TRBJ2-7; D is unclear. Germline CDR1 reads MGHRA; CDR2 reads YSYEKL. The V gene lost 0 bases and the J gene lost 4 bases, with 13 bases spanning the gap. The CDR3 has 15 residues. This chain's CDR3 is CASSQDFRVAYEQYF. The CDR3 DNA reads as TGCGCCAGCAGCCAAGATTTCCGGGTGGCGTACGAGCAGTACTTC.

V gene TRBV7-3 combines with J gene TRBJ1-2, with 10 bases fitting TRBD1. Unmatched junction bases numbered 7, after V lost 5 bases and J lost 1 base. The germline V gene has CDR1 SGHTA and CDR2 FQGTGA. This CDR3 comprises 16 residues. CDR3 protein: CASSRGQGVGNYGYTF. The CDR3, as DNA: TGTGCCAGCAGCCGCGGACAGGGGGTTGGTAACTATGGCTACACCTTC.

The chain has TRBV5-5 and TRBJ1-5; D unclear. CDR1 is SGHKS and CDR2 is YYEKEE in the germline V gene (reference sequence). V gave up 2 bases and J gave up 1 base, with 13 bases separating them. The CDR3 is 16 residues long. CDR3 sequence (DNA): TGTGCCAGCAGCTTAGGCGGCGGGGTAAGCAATCAGCCCCAGCATTTT. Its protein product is CASSLGGGVSNQPQHF.

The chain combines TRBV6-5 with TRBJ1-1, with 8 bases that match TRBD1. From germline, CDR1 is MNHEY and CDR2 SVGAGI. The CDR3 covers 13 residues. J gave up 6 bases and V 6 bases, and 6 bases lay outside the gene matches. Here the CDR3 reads CASRYDRGSEAFF. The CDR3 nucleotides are TGTGCCAGCAGGTACGACAGGGGTTCTGAAGCTTTCTTT.

CDR3 DNA: TGTGCCAGCTCCCGGGACAGGGATGGAAACACCATATATTTT. This translates into CASSRDRDGNTIYF. V and J are TRBV18 and TRBJ1-3, with TRBD1 matching 9 bases. This CDR3 contains 14 residues. Germline assignment: CDR1 KGHSH and CDR2 LQKENI. V was clipped by 6 bases and J by 3 bases; unmatched bases: 3.

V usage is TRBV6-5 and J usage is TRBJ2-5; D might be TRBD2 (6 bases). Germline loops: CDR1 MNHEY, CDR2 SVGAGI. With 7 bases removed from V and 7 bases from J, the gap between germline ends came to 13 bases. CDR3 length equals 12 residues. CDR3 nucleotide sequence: TGTGCCAGCATCGACGGGGGAGGGACCCAGTACTTC. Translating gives CASIDGGGTQYF.

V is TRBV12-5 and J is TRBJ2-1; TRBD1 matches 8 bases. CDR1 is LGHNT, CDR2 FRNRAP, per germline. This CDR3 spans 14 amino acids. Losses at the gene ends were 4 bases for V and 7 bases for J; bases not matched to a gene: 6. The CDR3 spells CASGSQGAANEQFF. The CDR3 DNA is TGTGCTAGTGGTTCGCAGGGGGCGGCAAATGAGCAGTTCTTC.

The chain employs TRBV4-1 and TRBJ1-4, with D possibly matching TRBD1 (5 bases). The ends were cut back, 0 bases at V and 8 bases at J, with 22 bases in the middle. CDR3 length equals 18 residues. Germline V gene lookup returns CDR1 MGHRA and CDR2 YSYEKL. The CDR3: CASSQDLGGGVDEEKLFF. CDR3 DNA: TGCGCCAGCAGCCAAGATTTGGGCGGGGGGGTTGATGAAGAAAAACTGTTTTTT.

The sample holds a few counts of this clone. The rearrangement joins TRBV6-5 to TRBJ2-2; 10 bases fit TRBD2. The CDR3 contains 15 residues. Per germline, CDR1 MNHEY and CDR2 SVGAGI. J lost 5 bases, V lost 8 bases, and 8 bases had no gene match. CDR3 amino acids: CASQIAGGGTGELFF. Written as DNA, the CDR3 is TGTGCCAGCCAGATAGCGGGGGGTGGAACCGGGGAGCTGTTTTTT.

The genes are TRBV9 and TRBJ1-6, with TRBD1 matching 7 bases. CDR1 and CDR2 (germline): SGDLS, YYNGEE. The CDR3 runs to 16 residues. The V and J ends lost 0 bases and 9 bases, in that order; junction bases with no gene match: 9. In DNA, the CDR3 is TGTGCCAGCAGCGTAGCTGACAGGGAGAGAGTTTCACCCCTCCACTTT. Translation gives CASSVADRERVSPLHF.

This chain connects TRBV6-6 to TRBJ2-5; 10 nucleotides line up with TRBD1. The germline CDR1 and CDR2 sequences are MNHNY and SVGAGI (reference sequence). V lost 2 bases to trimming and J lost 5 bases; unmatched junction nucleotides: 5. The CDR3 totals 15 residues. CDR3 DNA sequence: TGTGCCAGCAGTTACCCCGGACAGGGGGTGGAGACCCAGTACTTC. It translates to CASSYPGQGVETQYF.

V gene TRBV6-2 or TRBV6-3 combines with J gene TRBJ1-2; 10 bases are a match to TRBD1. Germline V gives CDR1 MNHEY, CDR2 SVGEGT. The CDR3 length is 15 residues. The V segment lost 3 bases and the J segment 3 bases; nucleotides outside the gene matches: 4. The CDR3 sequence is CASSYRTGGDYGYTF. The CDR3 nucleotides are TGTGCCAGCAGTTATCGGACAGGGGGTGACTATGGCTACACCTTC.

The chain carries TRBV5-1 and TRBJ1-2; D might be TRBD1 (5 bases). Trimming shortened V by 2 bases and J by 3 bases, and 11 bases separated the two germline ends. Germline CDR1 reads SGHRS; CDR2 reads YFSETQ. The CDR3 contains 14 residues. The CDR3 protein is CASSFGGNDYGYTF. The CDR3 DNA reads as TGCGCCAGCAGCTTTGGGGGGAACGACTATGGCTACACCTTC.

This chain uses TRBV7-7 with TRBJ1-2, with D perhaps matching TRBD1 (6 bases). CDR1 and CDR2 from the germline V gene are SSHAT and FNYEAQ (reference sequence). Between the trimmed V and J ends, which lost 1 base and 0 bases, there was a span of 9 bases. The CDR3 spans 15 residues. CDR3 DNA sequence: TGTGCCAGCAGCTTAGGGGACAACGCTAACTATGGCTACACCTTC. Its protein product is CASSLGDNANYGYTF.

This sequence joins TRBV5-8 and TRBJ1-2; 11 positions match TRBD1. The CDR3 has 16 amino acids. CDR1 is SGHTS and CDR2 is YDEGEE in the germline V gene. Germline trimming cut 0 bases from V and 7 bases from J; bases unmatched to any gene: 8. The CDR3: CASSLAYGQGAVGYTF. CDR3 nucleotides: TGTGCCAGCAGCTTGGCATATGGACAGGGGGCAGTTGGCTACACCTTC.

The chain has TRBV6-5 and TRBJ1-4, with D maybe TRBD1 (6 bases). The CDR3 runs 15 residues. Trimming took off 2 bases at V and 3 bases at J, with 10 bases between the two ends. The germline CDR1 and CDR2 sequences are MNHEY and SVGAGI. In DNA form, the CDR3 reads TGTGCCAGCAGTTACGGGGGGGCGCCTAATGAAAAACTGTTTTTT. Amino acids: CASSYGGAPNEKLFF.

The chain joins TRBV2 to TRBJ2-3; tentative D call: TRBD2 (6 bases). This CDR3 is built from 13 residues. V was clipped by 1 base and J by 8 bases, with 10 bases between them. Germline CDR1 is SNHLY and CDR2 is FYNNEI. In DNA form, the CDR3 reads TGTGCCAGCAGTGAAGAGCAGGGAGGTACGCAGTATTTT. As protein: CASSEEQGGTQYF.

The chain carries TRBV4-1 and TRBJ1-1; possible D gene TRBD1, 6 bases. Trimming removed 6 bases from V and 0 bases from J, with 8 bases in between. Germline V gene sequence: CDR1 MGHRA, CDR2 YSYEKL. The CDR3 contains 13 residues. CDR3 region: CASRQGLNTEAFF. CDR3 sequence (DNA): TGCGCCAGCAGACAGGGATTGAACACTGAAGCTTTCTTT.

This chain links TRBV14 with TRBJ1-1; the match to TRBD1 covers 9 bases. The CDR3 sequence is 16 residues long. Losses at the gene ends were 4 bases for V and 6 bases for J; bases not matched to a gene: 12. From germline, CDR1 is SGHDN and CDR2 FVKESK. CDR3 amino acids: CASSLRRGQGDPEAFF. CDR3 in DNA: TGTGCCAGCAGCCTGAGGAGGGGACAGGGAGACCCTGAAGCTTTCTTT.

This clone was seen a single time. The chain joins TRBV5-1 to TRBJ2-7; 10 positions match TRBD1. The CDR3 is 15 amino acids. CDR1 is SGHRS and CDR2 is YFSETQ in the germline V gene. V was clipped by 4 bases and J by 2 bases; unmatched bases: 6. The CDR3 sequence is CASSPGTGVTYEQYF. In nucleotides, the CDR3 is TGCGCCAGCAGCCCCGGGACAGGGGTTACCTACGAGCAGTACTTC. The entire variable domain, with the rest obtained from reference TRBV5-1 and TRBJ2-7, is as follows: KAGVTQTPRYLIKTRGQQVTLSCSPISGHRSVSWYQQTPGQGLQFLFEYFSETQRNKGNFPGRFSGRQFSNSRSEMNVSTLELGDSALYLCASSPGTGVTYEQYFGPGTRLTVT.

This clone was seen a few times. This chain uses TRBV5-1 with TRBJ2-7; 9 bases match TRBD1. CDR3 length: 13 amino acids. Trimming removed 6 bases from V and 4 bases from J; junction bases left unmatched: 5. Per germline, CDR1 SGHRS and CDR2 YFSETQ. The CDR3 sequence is CASKGTGQYEQYF. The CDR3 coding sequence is TGCGCCAGCAAGGGGACAGGGCAGTACGAGCAGTACTTC.

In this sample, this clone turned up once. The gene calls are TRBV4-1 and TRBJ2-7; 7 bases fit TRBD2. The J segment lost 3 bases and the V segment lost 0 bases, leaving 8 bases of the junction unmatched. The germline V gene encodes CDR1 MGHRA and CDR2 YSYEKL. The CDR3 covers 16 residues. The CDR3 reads CASSQEPGTTFYEQYF. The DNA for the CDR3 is TGCGCCAGCAGCCAAGAGCCCGGGACTACTTTCTACGAGCAGTACTTC.

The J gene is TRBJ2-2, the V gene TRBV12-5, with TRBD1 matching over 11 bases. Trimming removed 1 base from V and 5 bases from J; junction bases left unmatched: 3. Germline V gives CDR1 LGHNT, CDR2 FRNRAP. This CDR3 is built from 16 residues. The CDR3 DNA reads TGTGCTAGTGGTTTGGGGACAGGGGGCTTTACCGGGGAGCTGTTTTTT. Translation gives CASGLGTGGFTGELFF.

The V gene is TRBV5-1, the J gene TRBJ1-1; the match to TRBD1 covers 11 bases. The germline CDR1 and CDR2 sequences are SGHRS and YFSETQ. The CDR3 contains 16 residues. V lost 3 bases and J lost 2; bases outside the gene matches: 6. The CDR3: CASSYGQGAGNTEAFF. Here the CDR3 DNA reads TGCGCCAGCAGCTACGGACAGGGGGCGGGCAACACTGAAGCTTTCTTT.

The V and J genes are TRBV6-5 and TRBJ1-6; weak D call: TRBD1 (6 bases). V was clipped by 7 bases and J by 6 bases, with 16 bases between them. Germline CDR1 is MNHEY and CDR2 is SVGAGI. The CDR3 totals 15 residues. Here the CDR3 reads CASTPPRGGNSPLHF. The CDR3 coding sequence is TGTGCCAGCACTCCCCCCAGGGGTGGTAATTCACCCCTCCACTTT.

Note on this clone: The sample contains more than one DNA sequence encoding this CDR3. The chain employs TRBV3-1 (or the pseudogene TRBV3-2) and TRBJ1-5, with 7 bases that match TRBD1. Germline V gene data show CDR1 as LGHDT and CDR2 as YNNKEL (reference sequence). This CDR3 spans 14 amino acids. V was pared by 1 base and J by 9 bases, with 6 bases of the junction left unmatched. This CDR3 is CASSQGDSLRPQHF. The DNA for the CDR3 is TGTGCCAGCAGCCAAGGGGACAGCTTACGGCCCCAGCATTTT.

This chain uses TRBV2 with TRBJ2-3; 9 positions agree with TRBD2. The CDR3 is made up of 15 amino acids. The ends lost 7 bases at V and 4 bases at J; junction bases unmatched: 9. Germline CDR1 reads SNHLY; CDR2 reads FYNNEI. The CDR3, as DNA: TGTGCCAGCATCCGGAGCGGGGGGCCCGCAGATACGCAGTATTTT. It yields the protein CASIRSGGPADTQYF.